The subject of this entry is one T cell receptor (beta chain). Its antigen is unknown. The entry originates in a study of CD8 T cells in Susac syndrome. V lost 8 bases and J lost 2, with 9 bases in between. The CDR3 spans 12 residues. Germline V gene sequence: CDR1 MNHEY, CDR2 SMNVEV (reference sequence). CD8+ and CD4+ T cells taken from blood had their TCR beta sequenced. An amount of RNA that ranged from roughly 0.45 to 1 ug was reverse transcribed with random hexamers. The method of amplification for TCR beta CDR3 was immunoSEQ multiplex PCR, covering 54 Vbeta and 13 Jbeta. TCRdb reprocessed the immunoSEQ multiplex PCR reads via MiXCR and lists one record per CDR3 protein. The sample yields fewer than 250,000 distinct CDR3 sequences, around 93% seen once. Whole-study findings and limits: The study recognized that the number of individuals in its TCR sequencing and HLA analysis was relatively small.

Sequencing input: CD4+ T cells from PBMCs. This sequence was found in a human donor in good health. This sequence joins TRBV27 and TRBJ1-2; TRBD1 is a possible D gene (5 bases). The CDR3 DNA sequence: TGTGCCAGCTGGGGGGAGAACTATGGCTACACCTTC. This codes for CASWGENYGYTF.